What follows is one T cell receptor (beta chain) and its context. Its antigen is undetermined. Time point indicated: blood 2 weeks post-SBRT. Treatment given: 15 Gy SBRT to primary tumor, nephrectomy 4 weeks later. Serial blood draws occurred at baseline and 2 and 4 weeks post-SBRT. This entry comes from a study of radiation and T cells in renal cell carcinoma. Findings and limits, study-wide: From baseline, blood top tumor clonotypes peaked at 2 weeks post-radiation.

Germline-derived CDR1 and CDR2 are SGHVS and FQNEAQ. The CDR3 sequence is 15 residues long. V lost 5 bases, J lost 4 bases, and 8 bases stayed unmatched. Sequencing used immunoSEQ multiplex PCR; TCRdb keeps in-frame clones, though not all of them. The sample includes some 150,000 clones, approximately 86% of them seen just once. This specimen consisted of blood, obtained from a patient whose treatment included radiotherapy and nephrectomy. This TCR came from a woman aged 50 to 60 with renal cell carcinoma. V is TRBV7-8 and J is TRBJ1-3; 7 nucleotides align to TRBD1. The CDR3 DNA reads TGTGCCAGCAGCCCTGACAGGGAGTACGGAAACACCATATATTTT. It encodes CASSPDREYGNTIYF.